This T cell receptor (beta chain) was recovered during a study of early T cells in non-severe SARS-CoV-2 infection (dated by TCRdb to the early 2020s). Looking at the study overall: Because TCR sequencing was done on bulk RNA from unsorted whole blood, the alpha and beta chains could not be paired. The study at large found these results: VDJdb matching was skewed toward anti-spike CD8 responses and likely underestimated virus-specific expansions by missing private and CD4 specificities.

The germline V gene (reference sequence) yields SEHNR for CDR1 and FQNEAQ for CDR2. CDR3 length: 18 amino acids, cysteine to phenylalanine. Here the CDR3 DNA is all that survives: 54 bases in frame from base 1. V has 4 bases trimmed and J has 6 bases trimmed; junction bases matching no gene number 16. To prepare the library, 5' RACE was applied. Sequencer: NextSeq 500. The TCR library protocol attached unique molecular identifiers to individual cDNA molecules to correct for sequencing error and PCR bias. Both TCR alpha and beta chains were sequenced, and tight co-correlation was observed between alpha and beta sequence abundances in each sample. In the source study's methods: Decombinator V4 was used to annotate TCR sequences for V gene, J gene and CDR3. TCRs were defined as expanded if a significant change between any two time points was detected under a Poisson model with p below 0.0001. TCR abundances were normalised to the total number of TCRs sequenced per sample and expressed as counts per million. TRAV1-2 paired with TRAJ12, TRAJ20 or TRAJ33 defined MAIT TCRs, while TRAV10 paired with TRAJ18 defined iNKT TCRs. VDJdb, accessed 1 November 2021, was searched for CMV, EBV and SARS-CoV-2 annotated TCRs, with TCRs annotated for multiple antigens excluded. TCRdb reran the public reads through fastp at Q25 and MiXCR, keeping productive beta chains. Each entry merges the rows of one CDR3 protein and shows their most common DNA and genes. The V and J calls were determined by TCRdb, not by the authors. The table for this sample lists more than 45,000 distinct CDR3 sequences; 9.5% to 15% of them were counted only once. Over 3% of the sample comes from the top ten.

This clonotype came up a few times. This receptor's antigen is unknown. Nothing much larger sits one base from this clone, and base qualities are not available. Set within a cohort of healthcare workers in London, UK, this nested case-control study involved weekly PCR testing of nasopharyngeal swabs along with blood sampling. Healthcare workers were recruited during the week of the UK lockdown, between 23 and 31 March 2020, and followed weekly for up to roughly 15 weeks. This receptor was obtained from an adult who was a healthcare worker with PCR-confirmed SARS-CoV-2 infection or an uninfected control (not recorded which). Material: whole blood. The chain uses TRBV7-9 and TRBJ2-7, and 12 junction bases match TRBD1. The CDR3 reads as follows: CASSSPGQGAMRGSEQYF. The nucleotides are TGTGCCAGCAGCTCTCCGGGACAGGGGGCGATGCGAGGAAGCGAGCAGTACTTC.